This TCR beta chain came from a study of OX40 agonist ivuxolimab in advanced cancers. As for the study in general: Averaging roughly 60 years in age, with a range of about 23 to 79, the cohort was around 87% male. Two patients with cutaneous melanoma and one with hepatocellular carcinoma, three in total, showed partial responses. Study-wide results and limits: Clonal expansion was seen in CD4+ and CD8+ blood T cells by week 6 at 0.1 to 3.0 mg/kg.

Concerning this clone: The antigen is not known.

Clones were read by immunoSEQ multiplex PCR, and TCRdb kept only the in-frame ones, dropping some. The sample holds roughly 80,000 clones, around 83% seen once. The ends were cut back, 3 bases at V and 0 bases at J, with 17 bases in the middle. Germline CDR1 is SGDLS and CDR2 is YYNGEE. CDR3 length: 17 residues. This chain uses TRBV9 with TRBJ2-3, with a weak D call TRBD1 (6 bases). This TCR was sampled from an adult with an advanced solid tumor such as melanoma, head and neck, liver or kidney cancer. Sequencing was performed on CD4+ or CD8+ T cells sorted from blood, taken in a trial of the OX40 agonist ivuxolimab. Here the CDR3 reads CASSGVPGHGSTDTQYF. The CDR3 nucleotides read TGTGCCAGCAGCGGGGTTCCGGGACACGGTAGCACAGATACGCAGTATTTT.